This passage covers 26 T cell receptor beta chains from one sample sequenced in a study of blood T cell repertoires in COVID-19. Sequencing was performed with immunoSEQ multiplex PCR; in TCRdb, only in-frame clones are kept and a portion is missing. The table shows fewer than 80,000 clones, with around 89% occurring only once. Specimen: peripheral blood. These receptors came from a human donor in a cohort sampled during active COVID-19.

The chain is built from TRBV19 and TRBJ1-5; 8 positions match TRBD1. After removal of 1 base from V and 7 bases from J, the junction contained 9 bases not matched to a gene. CDR3 length: 16 amino acids. Germline loops: CDR1 LNHDA, CDR2 SQIVND (reference sequence). The DNA of the CDR3 is TGTGCCAGTAGTATAGGTTTTCAGGGGGCTTGGCAGCCCCAGCATTTT. Translation gives CASSIGFQGAWQPQHF.

V usage is TRBV4-1 and J usage is TRBJ2-5, with TRBD2 identical over 12 bases. This CDR3 is 16 amino acids long. Germline V gene data show CDR1 as MGHRA and CDR2 as YSYEKL. Trimming took 5 bases from V and 2 from J; bases not matched to a gene: 6. In DNA form, the CDR3 reads TGCGCCAGCAGCATGACTAGCGGGGGTATTCAAGAGACCCAGTACTTC. This gives the protein CASSMTSGGIQETQYF.

The chain couples TRBV25-1 to TRBJ2-5, with D maybe TRBD1 (5 bases). Germline V gene lookup returns CDR1 MGHDK and CDR2 SYGVNS. V was pared by 1 base and J by 0 bases, with 6 bases between. CDR3 length equals 14 residues. The CDR3 DNA reads TGTGCCAGCAGTGAATTGACAGACCAAGAGACCCAGTACTTC. Its translation: CASSELTDQETQYF. The full variable domain, completed using reference TRBV25-1 and TRBJ2-5, is EADIYQTPRYLVIGTGKKITLECSQTMGHDKMYWYQQDPGMELHLIHYSYGVNSTEKGDLSSESTVSRIRTEHFPLTLESARPSHTSQYLCASSELTDQETQYFGPGTRLLVL.

This clone was observed a single time. This chain links TRBV20-1 with TRBJ2-3; tentative D call: TRBD1 (6 bases). Trimming removed 6 bases at V and 3 bases at J, with 16 bases between. The CDR3 consists of 14 residues. Germline V CDR1 and CDR2: DFQATT, SNEGSKA (reference sequence). The CDR3 DNA follows: TGCAGTGCAAGTACAGGGTCGGGGACAGATACGCAGTATTTT. Translating gives CSASTGSGTDTQYF.

The chain joins TRBV27 to TRBJ2-2; a weak D match, TRBD2 (5 bases). There are 15 residues in the CDR3. V was shortened by 6 bases and J by 7 bases, with 18 bases between the two germline ends. CDR1 is MNHEY, CDR2 SMNVEV, per germline (reference sequence). The CDR3 here is CASSIHGDNNGELFF. The CDR3 nucleotides are TGTGCCAGCAGCATACACGGGGATAATAACGGGGAGCTGTTTTTT.

This clone appeared a few times. CDR3 region: CASSHQGAKLFF. Here the CDR3 DNA reads TGTGCCAGCAGCCACCAGGGGGCGAAACTGTTTTTT. The chain couples TRBV11-2 to TRBJ1-4; 8 bases are shared with TRBD1. Germline lookup yields CDR1 SGHAT and CDR2 FQNNGV. With V trimmed by 5 bases and J by 11 bases, 4 bases remained unmatched. This CDR3 has 12 residues.

This chain uses TRBV15 with TRBJ2-7; D perhaps matches TRBD1 (5 bases). The CDR3 has 14 residues. V lost 4 bases to trimming and J lost 3 bases, with 13 bases between them. CDR1 and CDR2 from the germline V gene are LNHNV and YYDKDF (reference sequence). The CDR3 is CATSTGSGNYEQYF. CDR3 in DNA: TGTGCCACCAGCACAGGGTCAGGGAACTACGAGCAGTACTTC.

V usage is TRBV3-1 (or the pseudogene TRBV3-2) and J usage is TRBJ2-7; TRBD2 aligns across 15 bases. The germline V gene has CDR1 LGHDT and CDR2 YNNKEL (reference sequence). This CDR3 has 15 amino acids. V was clipped by 6 bases and J by 7 bases; unmatched bases: 7. CDR3 nucleotide sequence: TGTGCCAGCAGTCCGGGACTAGCGGGAGGTTATGAGCAGTACTTC. Its translation: CASSPGLAGGYEQYF.

This clone was picked up one time. The V call is TRBV27, the J call TRBJ1-2; a possible D gene is TRBD1 (6 bases). There are 14 residues in the CDR3. Germline V gene sequence: CDR1 MNHEY, CDR2 SMNVEV (reference sequence). The ends were cut back, 5 bases at V and 6 bases at J, with 16 bases in the middle. The CDR3 region is CASSPLGQIDGYTF. The CDR3 DNA reads as TGTGCCAGCAGTCCGTTAGGACAGATAGATGGCTACACCTTC.

The chain recombines TRBV7-9 with TRBJ2-1, with D possibly TRBD1 on 7 matching bases. V was cut by 2 bases and J by 8 bases, with 13 bases left in between. Germline assignment: CDR1 SEHNR and CDR2 FQNEAQ (reference sequence). The CDR3 is made up of 14 amino acids. Here the CDR3 DNA reads TGTGCCAGCAGCTTACCCATCAGGGGGGATGAGCAGTTCTTC. As protein: CASSLPIRGDEQFF.

This clone was detected only once. This chain joins TRBV18 and TRBJ2-3, with unresolved D. Germline lookup yields CDR1 KGHSH and CDR2 LQKENI. The V gene lost 3 bases and the J gene lost 3 bases, with 7 bases spanning the gap. The CDR3 covers 13 residues. CDR3 DNA: TGTGCCAGCTCACCGACAATTACAGATACGCAGTATTTT. Amino acid sequence: CASSPTITDTQYF.

This CDR3 is CASSLDRSQETQYF. As DNA, the CDR3 is TGTGCCAGCAGCTTGGACAGGAGCCAAGAGACCCAGTACTTC. The chain is built from TRBV5-4 and TRBJ2-5; possible D gene TRBD1, 5 bases. The CDR3 totals 14 residues. In germline, CDR1 is SGHNT, CDR2 YYREEE (reference sequence). V gave up 0 bases and J gave up 1 base, with 7 bases separating them.

The chain is built from TRBV29-1 and TRBJ2-3; D is possibly TRBD1 (6 bases). Germline V CDR1 and CDR2: SQVTM, ANQGSEA. The ends were cut back, 2 bases at V and 0 bases at J, with 9 bases in the middle. This CDR3 spans 14 amino acids. The CDR3 is CSVESTGSTDTQYF. For the CDR3, the DNA is TGCAGCGTTGAATCGACAGGAAGCACAGATACGCAGTATTTT.

V and J are TRBV7-9 and TRBJ2-5; TRBD2 agrees at 12 bases. The CDR3 runs to 14 residues. Germline V lookup: CDR1 SEHNR, CDR2 FQNEAQ (reference sequence). V lost 10 bases and J lost 2; bases outside the gene matches: 5. The DNA of the CDR3 is TGTGCCACCCGGACTAGCGGGGCTCAAGAGACCCAGTACTTC. It translates to CATRTSGAQETQYF.

This clone appeared a few times. This chain joins TRBV30 and TRBJ1-5, with TRBD1 matching over 8 bases. CDR3 size: 15 residues. Per the germline V gene, CDR1 is GTSNPN and CDR2 is SVGIG (reference sequence). J gave up 1 base and V 3 bases, and 5 bases lay outside the gene matches. The CDR3 is CAWRSRQGSNQPQHF. The CDR3 nucleotides are TGTGCCTGGAGATCCCGACAGGGGAGCAATCAGCCCCAGCATTTT.

This chain connects TRBV5-8 to TRBJ1-2; D unclear. This CDR3 comprises 14 residues. Trimming stripped 6 bases from V and 2 bases from J, with 14 bases between. Germline V gene data show CDR1 as SGHTS and CDR2 as YDEGEE. CDR3 loop: CASILPRVNYGYTF. CDR3 sequence (DNA): TGTGCCAGCATCCTCCCTCGGGTAAACTATGGCTACACCTTC.

The rearrangement links TRBV6-5 to TRBJ1-2, with 7 bases identical to TRBD1. The CDR3 runs to 14 residues. Germline trimming cut 7 bases from V and 4 bases from J; bases unmatched to any gene: 9. Germline CDR1 is MNHEY and CDR2 is SVGAGI. The chain's CDR3 is CASIGDRDLYGYTF. In DNA, the CDR3 is TGTGCCAGCATAGGCGACAGGGACCTCTATGGCTACACCTTC.

The chain is built from TRBV9 and TRBJ2-1; TRBD2 matches 9 bases. Germline lookup yields CDR1 SGDLS and CDR2 YYNGEE. The CDR3 extends over 17 amino acids. Trimming took 3 bases from V and 0 from J; bases not matched to a gene: 7. The CDR3 is CASSAAGGPSSYNEQFF. CDR3 nucleotides: TGTGCCAGCAGCGCAGCGGGGGGCCCCTCCTCCTACAATGAGCAGTTCTTC.

The chain links TRBV11-2 to TRBJ2-2, with a tentative D call TRBD2 (6 bases). V lost 6 bases, J lost 0 bases, and 11 bases lay in between. The CDR3 length is 15 residues. CDR1 SGHAT and CDR2 FQNNGV come from the germline V gene. The CDR3 region is CASSLTGANTGELFF. CDR3 in DNA: TGTGCCAGCAGTCTGACGGGGGCGAACACCGGGGAGCTGTTTTTT.

The chain couples TRBV18 to TRBJ2-1; tentative D call: TRBD1 (5 bases). The CDR3 has 15 residues. In germline, CDR1 is KGHSH, CDR2 LQKENI. Trimming removed 2 bases at V and 1 base at J, with 9 bases between. CDR3: CASSPIQGSYNEQFF. The CDR3 DNA follows: TGTGCCAGCTCACCAATTCAGGGATCCTACAATGAGCAGTTCTTC.

This sequence joins TRBV5-1 and TRBJ2-2, with a possible D match to TRBD2 (5 bases). CDR1 and CDR2 from the germline V gene are SGHRS and YFSETQ. This CDR3 has 17 amino acids. Between the trimmed V and J ends, which lost 3 bases and 0 bases, there was a span of 15 bases. The CDR3 here is CASSSGLDGSNTGELFF. CDR3 DNA: TGCGCCAGCAGCTCGGGATTGGACGGATCGAACACCGGGGAGCTGTTTTTT. Based on the CDR3 plus reference TRBV5-1 and TRBJ2-2, the full variable domain is KAGVTQTPRYLIKTRGQQVTLSCSPISGHRSVSWYQQTPGQGLQFLFEYFSETQRNKGNFPGRFSGRQFSNSRSEMNVSTLELGDSALYLCASSSGLDGSNTGELFFGEGSRLTVL.

The V call is TRBV25-1, the J call TRBJ2-6; tentative D call: TRBD1 (6 bases). Germline V lookup: CDR1 MGHDK, CDR2 SYGVNS. The CDR3 is made up of 15 amino acids. V dropped 6 bases and J dropped 0 bases, with 9 bases sitting between them. The CDR3 region has the DNA TGTGCCAGCAGGGGACACTTCTCTGGGGCCAACGTCCTGACTTTC. Protein product: CASRGHFSGANVLTF.

CDR3 amino acids: CASTMLYDTNTEAFF. In nucleotides, the CDR3 is TGTGCCAGCACCATGCTATACGACACGAACACTGAAGCTTTCTTT. The V and J genes are TRBV6-5 and TRBJ1-1; D is unresolved. Trimming removed 7 bases from V and 1 base from J, with 16 bases in between. Germline V lookup: CDR1 MNHEY, CDR2 SVGAGI. There are 15 residues in the CDR3.

The V and J genes are TRBV18 and TRBJ2-6; no reliable D call. Germline assignment: CDR1 KGHSH and CDR2 LQKENI. Deletions cut 1 base from V and 0 bases from J, with 7 bases between. The CDR3 contains 16 residues. This chain's CDR3 is CASSPLPTSGANVLTF. In nucleotides, the CDR3 is TGTGCCAGCTCACCACTTCCTACCTCTGGGGCCAACGTCCTGACTTTC.

In its sample, this clone was seen a few times. This chain connects TRBV6-1 to TRBJ1-5; 7 nucleotides agree with TRBD1. The germline gives CDR1 MNHNS, CDR2 SASEGT. Losses at the gene ends were 0 bases for V and 8 bases for J; bases not matched to a gene: 7. The CDR3 spans 15 residues. The CDR3: CASSEARQGREPQHF. As DNA, the CDR3 is TGTGCCAGCAGTGAAGCTAGACAGGGCCGAGAGCCCCAGCATTTT.

The rearrangement uses TRBV14 and TRBJ2-7; 8 bases match TRBD2. The CDR3 extends over 14 amino acids. Trimming cost V 4 bases and J 0 bases; bases outside gene matches: 2. CDR1 SGHDN and CDR2 FVKESK come from the germline V gene. The DNA for the CDR3 is TGTGCCAGCAGCCCACTAGCGGCCTCCTACGAGCAGTACTTC. Its protein is CASSPLAASYEQYF.